This paragraph covers one T cell receptor (beta chain) sequence. No antigen is known for it. Other DNA sequences of this sample code for an identical CDR3. The CDR3 is 14 residues long. V was pared by 5 bases and J by 1 base, with 2 bases of the junction left unmatched. Germline V gives CDR1 SNHLY, CDR2 FYNNEI. The sample is drawn from a study of shared clonotypes between healthy human individuals. Whole-study results and caveats: Generation probabilities were higher for clonotypes shared across all four sorted-subset donors than for unshared ones. Memory subsets had estimated richness that was generally smaller than that of naive subsets.

How the authors handled the data: ImmunoSEQ only sent back junction sequences with no quality scores, so filtering was done differently. Only in-frame clones appear in the TCRdb table, and some are missing; sequencing was by immunoSEQ multiplex PCR. V and J calls and clone size are copied from that table; D and trimming were computed from the DNA. Of 550,000 to 700,000 clones in the sample, approximately 73% were seen once. The source material was memory CD4+ T cells sorted from blood. Subset described: CD45RA-negative fraction. This clonotype was obtained from a woman in her 30s in good health. The chain is built from TRBV2 and TRBJ1-1; 9 nucleotides align to TRBD1. CDR3 DNA: TGTGCCAGCAGTCGGGACAGGGAGAACACTGAAGCTTTCTTT. Translated, it gives CASSRDRENTEAFF. Based on the CDR3 plus reference TRBV2 and TRBJ1-1, the full variable domain is EPEVTQTPSHQVTQMGQEVILRCVPISNHLYFYWYRQILGQKVEFLVSFYNNEISEKSEIFDDQFSVERPDGSNFTLKIRSTKLEDSAMYFCASSRDRENTEAFFGQGTRLTVV.